This T cell receptor (beta chain) stems from a study of blood T cells in healthy people across ages. A second PCR of about 7 to 11 cycles used a sample-barcoded 5' primer and a J-beta primer mix. Using its own MiXCR run on the 5' RACE reads, TCRdb lists one record per CDR3 protein. Seen here are 1.5 million or so distinct CDR3 sequences, 40% to 50% observed once, and the top ten hold 7.9%. At least 7 million PBMCs were isolated per sample. CDR3 length equals 13 residues. Germline V gene data show CDR1 as MNHNS and CDR2 as SASEGT. V lost 5 bases to trimming and J lost 3 bases, with 11 bases between them.

The TCR originated in a woman between 18 and 29 years old in good health. Material: blood. The genes are TRBV6-1 and TRBJ2-7; D is perhaps TRBD1 (5 bases). This chain's CDR3 is CASSPGWGYEQYF. CDR3 sequence (DNA): TGTGCCAGCAGTCCAGGGTGGGGCTACGAGCAGTACTTC.